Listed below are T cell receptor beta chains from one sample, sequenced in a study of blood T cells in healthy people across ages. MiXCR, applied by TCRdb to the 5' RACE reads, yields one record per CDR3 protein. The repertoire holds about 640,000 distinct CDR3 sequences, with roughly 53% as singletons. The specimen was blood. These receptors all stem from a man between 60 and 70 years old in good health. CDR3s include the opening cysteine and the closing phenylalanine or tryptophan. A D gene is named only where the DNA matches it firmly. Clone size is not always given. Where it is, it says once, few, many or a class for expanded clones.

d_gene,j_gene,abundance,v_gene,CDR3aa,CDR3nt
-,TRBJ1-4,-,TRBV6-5,CASSTRDKDEKLFF,TGTGCCAGCAGCACTCGGGACAAGGATGAAAAACTGTTTTTT
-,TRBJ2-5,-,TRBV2,CASTLLGAETQYF,TGTGCCAGCACTCTTCTCGGGGCCGAGACCCAGTACTTC
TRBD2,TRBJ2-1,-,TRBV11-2,CASSSGAGGGEQFF,TGTGCCAGCAGCTCCGGTGCGGGGGGCGGTGAGCAGTTCTTC
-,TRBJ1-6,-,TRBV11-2,CASSYGVRFNSPLHF,TGTGCCAGCAGCTATGGGGTCCGGTTCAATTCACCCCTCCACTTT
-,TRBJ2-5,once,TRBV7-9,CASSLTLGGQETQYF,TGTGCCAGCAGCCTAACTTTGGGGGGCCAAGAGACCCAGTACTTC
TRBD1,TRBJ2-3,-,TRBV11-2,CASSFTGDTSTDTQYF,TGTGCCAGCAGTTTTACAGGGGACACTAGCACAGATACGCAGTATTTT
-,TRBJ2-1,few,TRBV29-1,CSVEDQTRAPNEQFF,TGCAGCGTTGAAGATCAGACTAGGGCCCCCAATGAGCAGTTCTTC
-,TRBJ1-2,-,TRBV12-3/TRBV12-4,CASSLGWGDKYGYTF,TGTGCCAGCAGTTTAGGGTGGGGGGACAAGTATGGCTACACCTTC
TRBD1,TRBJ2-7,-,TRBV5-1,CASSLGGQGFYEQYF,TGCGCCAGCAGCTTGGGGGGACAGGGATTCTACGAGCAGTACTTC
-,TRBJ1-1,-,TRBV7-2,CASSYYRVGAEAFF,TGTGCCAGCAGCTACTACAGGGTGGGCGCTGAAGCTTTCTTT
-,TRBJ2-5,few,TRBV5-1,CASSLGTVTDQETQYF,TGCGCCAGCAGCTTGGGGACGGTGACAGACCAAGAGACCCAGTACTTC
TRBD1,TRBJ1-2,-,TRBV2,CASREQGARYGYTF,TGTGCCAGCAGGGAACAGGGGGCGCGGTATGGCTACACCTTC
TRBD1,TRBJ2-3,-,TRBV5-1,CASSQRQGASDTQYF,TGCGCCAGCAGCCAGAGACAGGGGGCGTCAGATACGCAGTATTTT
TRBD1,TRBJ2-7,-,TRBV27,CASRRTGTGVYEQYF,TGTGCCAGCAGACGAACCGGGACAGGGGTCTACGAGCAGTACTTC
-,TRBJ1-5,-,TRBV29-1,CSVREPGGQPQHF,TGCAGCGTGCGGGAGCCGGGGGGACAGCCCCAGCATTTT
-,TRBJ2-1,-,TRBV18,CASSPELDNEQFF,TGTGCCAGCTCACCAGAGCTCGATAATGAGCAGTTCTTC
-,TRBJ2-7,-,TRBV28,CASNTGAGPYEQYF,TGTGCCAGCAACACGGGGGCGGGGCCCTACGAGCAGTACTTC
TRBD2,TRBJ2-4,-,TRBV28,CASSLPTIGGKNIQYF,TGTGCCAGCAGTTTACCCACCATCGGGGGGAAAAACATTCAGTACTTC
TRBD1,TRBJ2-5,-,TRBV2,CASIADRGSATRYF,TGTGCCAGCATTGCGGACAGGGGAAGCGCAACCCGGTACTTC
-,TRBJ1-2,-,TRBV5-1,CASSFWGEDGYTF,TGCGCCAGCAGCTTTTGGGGTGAGGATGGCTACACCTTC
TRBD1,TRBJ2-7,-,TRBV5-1,CASSEGQGTTYEQYF,TGCGCCAGCAGCGAAGGACAGGGGACGACCTACGAGCAGTACTTC
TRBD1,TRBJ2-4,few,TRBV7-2,CASQNRGERKNIQYF,TGTGCCAGTCAGAACAGGGGCGAGAGAAAAAACATTCAGTACTTC
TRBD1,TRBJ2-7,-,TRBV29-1,CSVGSPDRGYYEQYF,TGCAGCGTTGGATCACCGGACAGGGGGTACTACGAGCAGTACTTC
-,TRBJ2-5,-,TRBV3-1,CASSQEQDQYF,TGTGCCAGCAGCCAAGAACAGGACCAGTACTTC
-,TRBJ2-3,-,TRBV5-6,CASSLGVGIPTDTQYF,TGTGCCAGCAGCTTGGGGGTGGGGATCCCCACAGATACGCAGTATTTT
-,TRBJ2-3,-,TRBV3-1,CASSHSTGAGARDTQYF,TGTGCCAGCAGCCACTCAACCGGGGCGGGGGCTCGAGATACGCAGTATTTT
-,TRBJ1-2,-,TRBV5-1,CASSRGDGDIYGYTF,TGCGCCAGCAGTCGAGGGGACGGCGACATCTATGGCTACACCTTC
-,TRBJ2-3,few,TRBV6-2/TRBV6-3,CASRASSTDTQYF,TGTGCCAGTCGAGCCAGTAGCACAGATACGCAGTATTTT
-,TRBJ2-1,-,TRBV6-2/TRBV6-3,CASSLGARQFF,TGTGCCAGCAGTTTAGGGGCGCGGCAGTTCTTC
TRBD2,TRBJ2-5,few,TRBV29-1,CSAGLASETQYF,TGCAGCGCCGGACTAGCGTCAGAGACCCAGTACTTC
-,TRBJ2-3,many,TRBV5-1,CASSDLKGADTQYF,TGCGCCAGCAGCGACCTTAAGGGGGCAGATACGCAGTATTTT
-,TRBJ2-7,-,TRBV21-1,CASSKVTVAEQYF,TGTGCCAGCAGCAAAGTGACGGTAGCCGAGCAGTACTTC
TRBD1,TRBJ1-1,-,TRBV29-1,CSGQTDRGAEAFF,TGCAGCGGCCAAACAGACAGGGGGGCTGAAGCTTTCTTT
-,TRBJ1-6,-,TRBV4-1,CASSQDRAVNSPLHF,TGCGCCAGCAGCCAAGATCGGGCAGTGAACTCACCCCTCCACTTT
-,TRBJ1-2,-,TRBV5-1,CASSVFTNYGYTF,TGCGCCAGCAGCGTCTTTACTAACTATGGCTACACCTTC
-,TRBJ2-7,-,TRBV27,CASSLIGQSYNEQYF,TGTGCCAGCAGCCTCATTGGACAGTCATACAATGAGCAGTACTTC
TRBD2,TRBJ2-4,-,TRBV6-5,CASSRTSGGIKNIQYF,TGTGCCAGCAGTCGGACTAGCGGGGGGATCAAAAACATTCAGTACTTC
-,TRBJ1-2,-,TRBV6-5,CASSGRGRWGYTF,TGTGCCAGCAGCGGTAGGGGCAGATGGGGCTACACCTTC
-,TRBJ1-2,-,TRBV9,CASSAGASQGYGYTF,TGTGCCAGCAGCGCAGGGGCCTCACAGGGCTATGGCTACACCTTC
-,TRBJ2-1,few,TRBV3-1,CASSAQRLPNNEQFF,TGTGCCAGCAGTGCTCAGCGGCTACCTAACAATGAGCAGTTCTTC
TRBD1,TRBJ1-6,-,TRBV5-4,CASSNDRATYSPLHF,TGTGCCAGCAGCAACGACAGGGCCACCTATTCACCCCTCCACTTT
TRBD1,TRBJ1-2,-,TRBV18,CASSPQAVRQGGYYGYTF,TGTGCCAGCTCACCACAGGCCGTCCGACAGGGAGGATACTATGGCTACACCTTC
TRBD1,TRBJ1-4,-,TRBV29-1,CSAGQGANEKLFF,TGCAGCGCCGGACAGGGGGCTAATGAAAAACTGTTTTTT
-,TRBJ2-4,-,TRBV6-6,CASSDSSENIQYF,TGTGCCAGCAGTGACTCCTCAGAAAACATTCAGTACTTC
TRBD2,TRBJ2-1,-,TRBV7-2,CASSHSGGLNNEQFF,TGTGCCAGCAGCCATAGCGGGGGGCTCAATAATGAGCAGTTCTTC
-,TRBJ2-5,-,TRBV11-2,CASSLGVEGTQYF,TGTGCCAGCAGCTTAGGAGTTGAAGGGACCCAGTACTTC